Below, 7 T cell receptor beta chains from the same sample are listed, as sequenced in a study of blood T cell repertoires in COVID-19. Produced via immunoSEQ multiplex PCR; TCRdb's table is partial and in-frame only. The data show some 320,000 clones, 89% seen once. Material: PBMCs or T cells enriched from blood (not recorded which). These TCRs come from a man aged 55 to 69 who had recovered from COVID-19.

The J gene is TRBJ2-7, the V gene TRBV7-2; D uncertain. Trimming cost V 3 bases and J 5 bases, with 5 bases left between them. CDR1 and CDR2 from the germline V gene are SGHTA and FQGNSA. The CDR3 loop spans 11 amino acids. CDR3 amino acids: CASSFYHEQYF. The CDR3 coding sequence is TGTGCCAGCAGCTTTTATCACGAGCAGTACTTC.

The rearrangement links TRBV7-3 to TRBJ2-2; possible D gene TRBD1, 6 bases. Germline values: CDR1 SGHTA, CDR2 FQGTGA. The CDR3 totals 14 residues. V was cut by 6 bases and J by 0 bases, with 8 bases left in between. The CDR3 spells CASRKGANTGELFF. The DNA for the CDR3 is TGTGCCAGCAGGAAGGGGGCGAACACCGGGGAGCTGTTTTTT. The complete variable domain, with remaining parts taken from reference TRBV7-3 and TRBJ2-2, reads GAGVSQTPSNKVTEKGKYVELRCDPISGHTALYWYRQSLGQGPEFLIYFQGTGAADDSGLPNDRFFAVRPEGSVSTLKIQRTERGDSAVYLCASRKGANTGELFFGEGSRLTVL.

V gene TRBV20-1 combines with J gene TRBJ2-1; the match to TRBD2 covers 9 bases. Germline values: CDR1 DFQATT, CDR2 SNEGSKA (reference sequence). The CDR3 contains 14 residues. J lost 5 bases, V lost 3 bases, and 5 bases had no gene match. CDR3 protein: CSASLGLADNEQFF. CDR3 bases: TGCAGTGCTAGTCTGGGACTAGCAGACAATGAGCAGTTCTTC.

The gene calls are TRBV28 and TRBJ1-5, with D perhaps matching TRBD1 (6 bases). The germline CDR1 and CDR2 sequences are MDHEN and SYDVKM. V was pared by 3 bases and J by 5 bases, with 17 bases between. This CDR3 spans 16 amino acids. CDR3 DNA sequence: TGTGCCAGCAGTTTGCTGGGCAGGGGATCTTATCAGCCCCAGCATTTT. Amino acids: CASSLLGRGSYQPQHF.

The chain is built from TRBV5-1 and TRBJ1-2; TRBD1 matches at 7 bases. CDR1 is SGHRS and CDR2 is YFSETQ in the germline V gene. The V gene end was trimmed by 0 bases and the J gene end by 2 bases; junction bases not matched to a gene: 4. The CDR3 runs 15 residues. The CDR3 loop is CASSLEGGANYGYTF. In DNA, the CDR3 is TGCGCCAGCAGCTTGGAAGGGGGCGCCAACTATGGCTACACCTTC.

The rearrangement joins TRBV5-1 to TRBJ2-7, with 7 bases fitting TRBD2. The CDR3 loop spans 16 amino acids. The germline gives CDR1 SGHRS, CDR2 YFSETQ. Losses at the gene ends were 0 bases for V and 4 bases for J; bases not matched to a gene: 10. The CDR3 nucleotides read TGCGCCAGCAGCTTGGACGACGCGGGAGTTGCTTACGAGCAGTACTTC. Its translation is CASSLDDAGVAYEQYF.

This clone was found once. In DNA, the CDR3 is TGTGCCAGCAGTTACCTAGGCAGCACAGATACGCAGTATTTT. It encodes CASSYLGSTDTQYF. This sequence joins TRBV6-5 and TRBJ2-3; no clear D gene. Germline V gives CDR1 MNHEY, CDR2 SVGAGI. The length of the CDR3 is 14 residues. V was pared by 2 bases and J by 0 bases, with 6 bases between.